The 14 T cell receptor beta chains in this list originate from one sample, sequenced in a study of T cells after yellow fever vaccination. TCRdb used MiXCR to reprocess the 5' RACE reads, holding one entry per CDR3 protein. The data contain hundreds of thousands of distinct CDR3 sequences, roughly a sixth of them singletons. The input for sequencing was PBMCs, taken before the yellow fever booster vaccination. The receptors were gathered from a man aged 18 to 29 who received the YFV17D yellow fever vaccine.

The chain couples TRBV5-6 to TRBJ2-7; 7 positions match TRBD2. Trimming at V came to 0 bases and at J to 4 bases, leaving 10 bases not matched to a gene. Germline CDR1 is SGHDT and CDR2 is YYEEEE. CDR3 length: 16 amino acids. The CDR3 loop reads CASSLESGVRFYEQYV. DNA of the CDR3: TGTGCCAGCAGCTTGGAAAGCGGGGTCCGATTTTACGAGCAGTACGTC.

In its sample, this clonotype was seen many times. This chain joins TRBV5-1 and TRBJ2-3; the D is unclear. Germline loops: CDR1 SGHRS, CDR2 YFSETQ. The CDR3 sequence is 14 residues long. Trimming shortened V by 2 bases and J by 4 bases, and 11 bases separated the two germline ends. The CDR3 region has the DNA TGCGCCAGCAGCTTTAGCAATCCGGCAGATACGCAGTATTTT. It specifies CASSFSNPADTQYF.

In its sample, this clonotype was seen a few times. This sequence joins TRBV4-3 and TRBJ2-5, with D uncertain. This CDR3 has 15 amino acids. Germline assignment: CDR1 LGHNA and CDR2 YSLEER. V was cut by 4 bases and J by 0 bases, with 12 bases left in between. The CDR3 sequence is CASSRRTAYQETQYF. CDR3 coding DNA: TGCGCCAGCAGCCGGCGAACAGCGTACCAAGAGACCCAGTACTTC.

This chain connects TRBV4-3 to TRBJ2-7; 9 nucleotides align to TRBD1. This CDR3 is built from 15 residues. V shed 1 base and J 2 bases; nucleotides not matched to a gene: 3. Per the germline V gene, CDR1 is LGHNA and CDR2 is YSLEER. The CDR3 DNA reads TGCGCCAGCAGCCAAGGGGGGACAGGGACCTACGAGCAGTACTTC. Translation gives CASSQGGTGTYEQYF.

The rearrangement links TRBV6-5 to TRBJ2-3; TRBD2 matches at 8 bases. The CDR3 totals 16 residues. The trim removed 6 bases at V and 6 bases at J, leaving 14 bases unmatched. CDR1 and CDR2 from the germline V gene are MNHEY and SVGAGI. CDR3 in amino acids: CASRLRAGANPDTQYF. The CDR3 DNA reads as TGTGCCAGCAGATTACGAGCGGGGGCCAACCCTGATACGCAGTATTTT.

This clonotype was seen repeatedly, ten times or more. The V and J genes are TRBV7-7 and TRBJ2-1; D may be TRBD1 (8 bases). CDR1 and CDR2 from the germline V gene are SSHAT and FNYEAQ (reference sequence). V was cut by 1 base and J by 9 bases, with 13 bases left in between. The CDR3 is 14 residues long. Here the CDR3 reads CASSLGTGRGEQFF. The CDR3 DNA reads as TGTGCCAGCAGCTTAGGGACAGGGAGGGGTGAGCAGTTCTTC.

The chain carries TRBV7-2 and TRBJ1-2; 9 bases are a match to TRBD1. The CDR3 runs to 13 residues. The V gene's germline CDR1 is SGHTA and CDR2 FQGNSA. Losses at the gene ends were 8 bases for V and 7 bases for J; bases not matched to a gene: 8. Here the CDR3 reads CASLVQGAGGYTF. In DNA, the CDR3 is TGTGCCAGCCTGGTACAGGGGGCGGGTGGCTACACCTTC.

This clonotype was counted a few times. The CDR3 loop reads CASSQTGVDYGYTF. CDR3 coding DNA: TGCGCCAGCAGCCAAACAGGGGTTGATTATGGCTACACCTTC. This chain links TRBV4-1 with TRBJ1-2; 7 bases line up with TRBD1. From germline, CDR1 is MGHRA and CDR2 YSYEKL. Germline trimming cut 2 bases from V and 5 bases from J; bases unmatched to any gene: 5. The CDR3 contains 14 residues.

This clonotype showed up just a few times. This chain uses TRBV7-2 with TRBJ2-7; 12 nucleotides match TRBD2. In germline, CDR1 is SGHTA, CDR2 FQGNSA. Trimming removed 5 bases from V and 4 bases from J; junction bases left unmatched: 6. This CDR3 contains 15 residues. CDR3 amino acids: CASSLRLAGVYEQYF. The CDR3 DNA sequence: TGTGCCAGCAGCCTACGACTAGCGGGAGTATACGAGCAGTACTTC. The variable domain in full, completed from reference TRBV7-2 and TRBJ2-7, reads GAGVSQSPSNKVTEKGKDVELRCDPISGHTALYWYRQSLGQGLEFLIYFQGNSAPDKSGLPSDRFSAERTGGSVSTLTIQRTQQEDSAVYLCASSLRLAGVYEQYFGPGTRLTVT.

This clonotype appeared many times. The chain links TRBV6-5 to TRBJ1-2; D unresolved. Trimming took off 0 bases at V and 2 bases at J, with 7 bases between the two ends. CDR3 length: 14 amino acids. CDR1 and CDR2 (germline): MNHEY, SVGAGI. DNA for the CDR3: TGTGCCAGCAGTTACTCGGGCAGGAACTATGGCTACACCTTC. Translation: CASSYSGRNYGYTF.

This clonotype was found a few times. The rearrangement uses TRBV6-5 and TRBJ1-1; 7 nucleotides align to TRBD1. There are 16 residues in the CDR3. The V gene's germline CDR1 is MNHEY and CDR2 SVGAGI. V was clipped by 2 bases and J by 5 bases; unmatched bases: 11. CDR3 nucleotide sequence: TGTGCCAGCAGTTACGATACTCCAGGGGGGAGAACTGAAGCTTTCTTT. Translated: CASSYDTPGGRTEAFF.

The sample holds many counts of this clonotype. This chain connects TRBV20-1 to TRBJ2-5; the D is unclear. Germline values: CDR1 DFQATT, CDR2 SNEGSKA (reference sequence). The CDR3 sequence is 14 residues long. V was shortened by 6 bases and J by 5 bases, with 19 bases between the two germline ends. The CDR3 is CSAQDVSIRETQYF. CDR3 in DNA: TGCAGTGCCCAGGACGTGTCAATTCGCGAGACCCAGTACTTC.

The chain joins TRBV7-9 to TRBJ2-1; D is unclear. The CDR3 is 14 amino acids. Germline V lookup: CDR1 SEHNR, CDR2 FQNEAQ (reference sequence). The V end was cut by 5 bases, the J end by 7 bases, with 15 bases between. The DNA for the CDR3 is TGTGCCAGCAGCGAGAAACGGGCCTTAAATGAGCAGTTCTTC. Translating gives CASSEKRALNEQFF.

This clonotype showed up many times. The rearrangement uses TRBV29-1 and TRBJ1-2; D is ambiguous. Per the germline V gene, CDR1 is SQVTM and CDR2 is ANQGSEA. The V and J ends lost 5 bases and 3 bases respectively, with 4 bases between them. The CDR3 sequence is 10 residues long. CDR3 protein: CSVWDYGYTF. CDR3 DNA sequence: TGCAGCGTTTGGGACTATGGCTACACCTTC.